This TCR beta chain was sequenced during a study of shared clonotypes between healthy human individuals. An assay was performed, and its level was deep. Data came from immunoSEQ multiplex PCR; TCRdb stores just in-frame clones and leaves some out. The sample holds some 500,000 clones; 77% are singletons and the top ten take about 12%. Germline V gene sequence: CDR1 KGHSH, CDR2 LQKENI. The CDR3 is made up of 16 amino acids. The source material was PBMCs. V gene TRBV18 combines with J gene TRBJ2-5; 7 bases are a match to TRBD2. TRBJ2-7 explains the end of the DNA better; the J call may be wrong. The sequence derives from a middle-aged woman in good health. Some clones in this sample may be carry-over from other donors' samples. The CDR3: CASSPRGGRAYYEQYF. The CDR3 nucleotides read TGTGCCAGCTCACCACGGGGAGGGAGGGCATACTACGAGCAGTACTTC.